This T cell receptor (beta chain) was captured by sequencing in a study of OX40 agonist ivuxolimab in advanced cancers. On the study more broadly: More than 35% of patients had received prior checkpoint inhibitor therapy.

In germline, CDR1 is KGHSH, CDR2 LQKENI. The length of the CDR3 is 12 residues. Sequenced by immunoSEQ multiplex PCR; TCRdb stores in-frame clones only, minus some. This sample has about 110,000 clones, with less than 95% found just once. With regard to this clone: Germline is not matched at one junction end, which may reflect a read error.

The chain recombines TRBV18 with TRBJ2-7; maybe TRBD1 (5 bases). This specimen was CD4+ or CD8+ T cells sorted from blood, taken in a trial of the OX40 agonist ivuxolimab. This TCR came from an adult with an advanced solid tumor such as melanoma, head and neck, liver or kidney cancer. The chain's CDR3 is CASSRDRDYTNF. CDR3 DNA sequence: TGTGCCAGCTCCCGAGACAGAGATTATACCAACTTC. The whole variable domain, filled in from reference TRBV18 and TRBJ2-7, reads NAGVMQNPRHLVRRRGQEARLRCSPMKGHSHVYWYRQLPEEGLKFMVYLQKENIIDESGMPKERFSAEFPKEGPSILRIQQVVRGDSAAYFCASSRDRDYTNFGPGTRLTVT.